The 13 T cell receptor beta chains listed next were all sequenced from one sample in a study of T cell repertoires in cytomegalovirus infection. TCRdb analysed the reads with MiXCR anew, one entry per CDR3 protein. The table records hundreds of thousands of distinct CDR3 sequences, around a sixth of them present only once. The sequenced material came from PBMCs. The receptor set was obtained from a human donor in good health (CMV status not recorded). Some clones in this sample may be carry-over from other donors' samples.

This chain links TRBV5-6 with TRBJ1-5, with TRBD1 matching 8 bases. From germline, CDR1 is SGHDT and CDR2 YYEEEE. V was clipped by 2 bases and J by 4 bases; unmatched bases: 14. The CDR3 totals 18 residues. CDR3 bases: TGTGCCAGCAGCTTCCTCCCCCCTCAGGGGGCGCCTAATCAGCCCCAGCATTTT. It translates to CASSFLPPQGAPNQPQHF.

The rearrangement links TRBV10-2 to TRBJ2-7, with TRBD2 identical over 16 bases. The CDR3 loop spans 17 amino acids. J was trimmed by 2 bases and V by 10 bases; bases with no gene match: 11. In germline, CDR1 is WSHSY, CDR2 SAAADI. CDR3 region: CATATGTSGGGTYEQYF. The CDR3 nucleotides read TGCGCCACGGCTACCGGGACTAGCGGGGGGGGCACCTACGAGCAGTACTTC.

This clonotype was seen repeatedly, ten times or more. V usage is TRBV14 and J usage is TRBJ2-5, with 11 nucleotides matching TRBD1. This CDR3 spans 16 amino acids. Germline V gene lookup returns CDR1 SGHDN and CDR2 FVKESK. V lost 4 bases to trimming and J lost 1 base; unmatched junction nucleotides: 5. The CDR3 nucleotides are TGTGCCAGCAGCCTCGGACAGGGGGCTTCCCAAGAGACCCAGTACTTC. Translation: CASSLGQGASQETQYF.

This clonotype was recorded many times. The chain combines TRBV7-9 with TRBJ2-7; weak D call: TRBD2 (6 bases). Trimming removed 1 base at V and 1 base at J, with 14 bases between. The CDR3 is 16 amino acids. Germline V gene sequence: CDR1 SEHNR, CDR2 FQNEAQ (reference sequence). The chain's CDR3 is CASSLDLRGDSYEQYF. Written as DNA, the CDR3 is TGTGCCAGCAGCTTAGATCTGCGCGGGGATTCCTACGAGCAGTACTTC.

There are many counts of this clonotype. The V and J genes are TRBV7-2 and TRBJ1-1, with no clear D. V lost 3 bases to trimming and J lost 1 base, with 6 bases between them. CDR1 SGHTA and CDR2 FQGNSA come from the germline V gene. There are 13 residues in the CDR3. This chain's CDR3 is CASSFYRNTEAFF. DNA of the CDR3: TGTGCCAGCAGCTTTTATCGGAACACTGAAGCTTTCTTT.

This clonotype was counted ten times or more. The chain recombines TRBV6-5 with TRBJ2-1, with D hard to call. This CDR3 has 14 residues. The germline V gene has CDR1 MNHEY and CDR2 SVGAGI. Trimming took 0 bases from V and 4 from J, leaving 7 bases between them. The CDR3 is CASSYSVGYNEQFF. CDR3 in DNA: TGTGCCAGCAGTTACTCAGTGGGGTACAATGAGCAGTTCTTC.

The chain uses TRBV5-1 and TRBJ2-2; 10 nucleotides agree with TRBD2. This CDR3 has 15 amino acids. J was trimmed by 4 bases and V by 7 bases; bases with no gene match: 7. CDR1 SGHRS and CDR2 YFSETQ come from the germline V gene. In DNA, the CDR3 is TGCGCCAGCGGATCTAGCGGGGGCCCCACCGGGGAGCTGTTTTTT. Its protein is CASGSSGGPTGELFF.

This clonotype was observed many times. The V and J genes are TRBV7-8 and TRBJ2-3; tentative D call: TRBD2 (5 bases). V gave up 5 bases and J gave up 1 base, with 13 bases separating them. Germline lookup yields CDR1 SGHVS and CDR2 FQNEAQ. This CDR3 has 15 amino acids. The DNA of the CDR3 is TGTGCCAGCAGCGCCGGGCGGGCTGGCACAGATACGCAGTATTTT. Protein product: CASSAGRAGTDTQYF.

The sample holds one count of this clonotype. This chain connects TRBV10-3 to TRBJ1-3; D is unclear. V lost 4 bases, J lost 4 bases, and 8 bases lay in between. The CDR3 consists of 13 residues. The germline V gene encodes CDR1 ENHRY and CDR2 SYGVKD. The CDR3 bases are TGTGCCATCAGTGCTTCATCGGGAAACACCATATATTTT. Translation gives CAISASSGNTIYF.

This clonotype was recorded at least ten times. This rearrangement joins TRBV7-2 to TRBJ1-4; D may be TRBD1 (5 bases). CDR3 size: 14 residues. V lost 6 bases and J 8 bases, leaving 16 bases between the germline ends. Germline V gene data show CDR1 as SGHTA and CDR2 as FQGNSA. CDR3 sequence: CASRSTGGGEKLFF. CDR3 DNA sequence: TGTGCCAGCAGGTCTACCGGGGGAGGGGAAAAACTGTTTTTT.

This clonotype has a count of ten or more. This chain links TRBV28 with TRBJ2-5; possibly TRBD1 for D (6 bases). The CDR3 totals 15 residues. Germline assignment: CDR1 MDHEN and CDR2 SYDVKM. V was cut by 1 base and J by 2 bases, with 11 bases left in between. This CDR3 reads CASSLFVTGQETQYF. The CDR3 DNA reads TGTGCCAGCAGTTTATTCGTGACAGGACAAGAGACCCAGTACTTC.

The rearrangement links TRBV7-9 to TRBJ1-5, with TRBD1 matching 9 bases. The V gene's germline CDR1 is SEHNR and CDR2 FQNEAQ (reference sequence). J lost 6 bases, V lost 4 bases, and 7 bases had no gene match. The CDR3 has 15 residues. For the CDR3, the DNA is TGTGCCAGCAGCTCCGGACAGGGGTTTCGTCAGCCCCAGCATTTT. It is translated as CASSSGQGFRQPQHF.

This clonotype was recorded many times. The CDR3 reads CASTWRQGYNEQFF. The CDR3 DNA reads as TGTGCCAGCACCTGGAGGCAGGGGTACAATGAGCAGTTCTTC. The rearrangement links TRBV12-3 or TRBV12-4 to TRBJ2-1; D might be TRBD1 (6 bases). The CDR3 has 14 amino acids. The V and J ends lost 7 bases and 4 bases respectively, with 14 bases between them.